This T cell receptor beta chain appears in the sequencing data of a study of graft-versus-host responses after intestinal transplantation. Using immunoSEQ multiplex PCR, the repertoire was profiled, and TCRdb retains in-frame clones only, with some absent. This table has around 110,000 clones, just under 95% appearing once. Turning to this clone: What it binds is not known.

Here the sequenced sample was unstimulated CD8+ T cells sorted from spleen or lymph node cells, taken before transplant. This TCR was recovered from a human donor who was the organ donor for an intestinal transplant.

In DNA form, the CDR3 reads TGCGCCAGCAGCCAAGTGTCCAATGAGCAGTTCTTC. It specifies CASSQVSNEQFF. This rearrangement joins TRBV4-3 to TRBJ2-1; D ambiguous. Trimming took off 1 base at V and 6 bases at J, with 4 bases between the two ends. The CDR3 loop spans 12 amino acids. Germline values: CDR1 LGHNA, CDR2 YSLEER.